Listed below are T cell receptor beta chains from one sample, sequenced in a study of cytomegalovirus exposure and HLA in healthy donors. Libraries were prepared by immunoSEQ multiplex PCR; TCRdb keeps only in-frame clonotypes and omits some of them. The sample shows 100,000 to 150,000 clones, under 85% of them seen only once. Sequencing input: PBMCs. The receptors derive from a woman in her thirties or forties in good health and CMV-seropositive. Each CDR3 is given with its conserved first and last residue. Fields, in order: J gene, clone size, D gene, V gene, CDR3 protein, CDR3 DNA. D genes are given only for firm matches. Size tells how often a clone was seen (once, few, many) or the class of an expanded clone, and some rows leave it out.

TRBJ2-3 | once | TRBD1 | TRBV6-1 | CATARGQGMADTQYF | TGTGCCACCGCCCGAGGACAGGGCATGGCAGATACGCAGTATTTT
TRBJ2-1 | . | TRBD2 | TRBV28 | CASAGEPRTSGSPYNEQFF | TGTGCCAGCGCCGGAGAACCAAGGACTAGCGGGAGCCCCTACAATGAGCAGTTCTTC
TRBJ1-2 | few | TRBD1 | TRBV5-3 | CASSSMGQINYGYTF | TGTGCCAGCAGCTCAATGGGACAGATTAACTATGGCTACACCTTC
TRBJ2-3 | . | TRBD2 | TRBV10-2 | CASSDTSGGTDTQYF | TGCGCCAGCAGTGACACTAGCGGGGGGACAGATACGCAGTATTTT
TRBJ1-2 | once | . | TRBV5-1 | CASSSQGGNGYTF | TGCGCCAGCAGCTCCCAGGGAGGGAATGGCTACACCTTC
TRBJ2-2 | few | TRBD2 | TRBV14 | CASSFRGVGTGELFF | TGTGCCAGCAGCTTCCGGGGGGTAGGGACCGGGGAGCTGTTTTTT
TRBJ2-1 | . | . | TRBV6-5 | CASTGGAGVHNEQFF | TGTGCCAGCACTGGGGGGGCGGGAGTCCACAATGAGCAGTTCTTC
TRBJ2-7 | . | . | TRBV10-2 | CASAQSSYEQYF | TGCGCCAGTGCGCAAAGCTCCTACGAGCAGTACTTC
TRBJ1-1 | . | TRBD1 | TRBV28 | CASSRQGRTEAFF | TGTGCCAGCAGTCGACAGGGACGGACTGAAGCTTTCTTT
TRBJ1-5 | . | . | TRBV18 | CASSPTDSSNQPQHF | TGTGCCAGCTCCCCGACGGACAGTAGCAATCAGCCCCAGCATTTT
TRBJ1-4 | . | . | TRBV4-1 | CASSQDRTRSLNEKLFF | TGCGCCAGCAGCCAAGATCGGACAAGAAGCCTTAATGAAAAACTGTTTTTT
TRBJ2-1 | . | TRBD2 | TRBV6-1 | CASRAGGYNEQFF | TGTGCCAGCAGGGCGGGGGGTTACAATGAGCAGTTCTTC
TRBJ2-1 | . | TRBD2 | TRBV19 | CASRASGSHEQFF | TGTGCCAGTAGGGCTAGCGGGAGCCATGAGCAGTTCTTC
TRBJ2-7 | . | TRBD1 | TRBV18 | CASHQGVPYEQYF | TGTGCCAGCCATCAGGGGGTGCCCTACGAGCAGTACTTC
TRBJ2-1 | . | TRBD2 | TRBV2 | CASSEDSGSIDEQFF | TGTGCCAGCAGTGAAGATAGCGGGAGCATCGATGAGCAGTTCTTC
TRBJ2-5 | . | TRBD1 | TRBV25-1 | CASSPDRGQETQYF | TGTGCCAGCAGTCCGGACAGGGGCCAAGAGACCCAGTACTTC
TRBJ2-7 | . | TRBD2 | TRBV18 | CASSPLTGVTSGSSNEQYF | TGTGCCAGCTCACCTTTGACAGGAGTAACTAGCGGGAGTTCCAACGAGCAGTACTTC
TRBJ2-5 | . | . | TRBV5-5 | CASSLAGDLVETQYF | TGTGCCAGCAGCTTGGCGGGAGATCTTGTAGAGACCCAGTACTTC
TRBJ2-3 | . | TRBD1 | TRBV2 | CASSENRGASTDTQYF | TGTGCCAGCAGTGAAAACAGGGGCGCCAGCACAGATACGCAGTATTTT
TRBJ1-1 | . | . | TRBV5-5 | CASSKLNGGVPNTEAFF | TGTGCCAGCAGCAAACTTAACGGGGGGGTCCCGAACACTGAAGCTTTCTTT
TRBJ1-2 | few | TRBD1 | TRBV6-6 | CASSPGQGYYGYTF | TGTGCCAGCAGTCCCGGACAGGGTTACTATGGCTACACCTTC
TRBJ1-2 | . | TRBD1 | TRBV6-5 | CASRGQGVNPYGYTF | TGTGCCAGCAGGGGACAGGGGGTAAACCCCTATGGCTACACCTTC
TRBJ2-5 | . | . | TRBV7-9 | CASRLESTQYF | TGTGCCAGCAGACTAGAGTCGACCCAGTACTTC
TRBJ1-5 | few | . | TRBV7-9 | CSSSLTRTGREGKQPQHF | TGTTCCAGCAGCTTAACGCGTACAGGGCGCGAGGGGAAACAGCCCCAGCATTTT
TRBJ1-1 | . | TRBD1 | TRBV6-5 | CASRSDRAGTEAFF | TGTGCCAGCAGAAGCGACAGGGCGGGCACTGAAGCTTTCTTT
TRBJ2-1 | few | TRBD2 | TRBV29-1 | CSLRLADFNEQFF | TGCAGCCTTAGACTAGCGGATTTCAATGAGCAGTTCTTC
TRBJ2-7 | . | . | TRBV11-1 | CASRMDSHSSYEQYF | TGTGCCAGCAGGATGGACAGTCATAGCTCCTACGAGCAGTACTTC
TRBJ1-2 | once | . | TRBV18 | CASSPPAGGYYGYTF | TGTGCCAGCTCACCACCCGCTGGCGGATACTATGGCTACACCTTC
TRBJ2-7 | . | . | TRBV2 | CASSVAGVGYEQYF | TGTGCCAGCAGTGTGGCAGGGGTAGGTTACGAGCAGTACTTC
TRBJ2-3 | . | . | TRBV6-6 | CASSYRGTDTQYF | TGTGCCAGCAGTTACCGGGGCACAGATACGCAGTATTTT
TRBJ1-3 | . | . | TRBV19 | CASSVQGLNSGNTIYF | TGTGCCAGTAGTGTCCAGGGACTGAACTCTGGAAACACCATATATTTT
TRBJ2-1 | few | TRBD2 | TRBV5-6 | CASSLGLAGDNEQFF | TGTGCCAGCAGCCTGGGACTAGCGGGAGACAATGAGCAGTTCTTC
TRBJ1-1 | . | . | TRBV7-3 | CASSFAQNTEAFF | TGTGCCAGCAGCTTTGCGCAGAACACTGAAGCTTTCTTT
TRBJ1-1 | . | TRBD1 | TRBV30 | CAWSAGTGEAFF | TGTGCCTGGAGCGCCGGGACAGGTGAAGCTTTCTTT
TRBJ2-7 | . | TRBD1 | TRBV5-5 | CASSLLETGFSEQYF | TGTGCCAGCAGCTTGTTGGAGACAGGGTTCTCCGAGCAGTACTTC
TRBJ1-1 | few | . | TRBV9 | CASSSTGNTEAFF | TGTGCCAGCAGCTCGACAGGGAACACTGAAGCTTTCTTT
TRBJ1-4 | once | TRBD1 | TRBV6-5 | CASSKGQGSGKLFF | TGTGCCAGCAGTAAGGGACAGGGGAGTGGAAAACTGTTTTTT
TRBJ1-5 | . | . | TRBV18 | CASSPTLGGVGQPQHF | TGTGCCAGCTCACCCACTCTCGGGGGTGTAGGTCAGCCCCAGCATTTT
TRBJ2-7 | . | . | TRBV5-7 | CASSLMGGSGYEQYF | TGTGCCAGCAGCTTGATGGGGGGATCCGGGTACGAGCAGTACTTC
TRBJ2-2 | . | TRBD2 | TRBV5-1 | CASSFLAGVNTGELFF | TGCGCCAGCAGCTTCCTAGCGGGAGTGAACACCGGGGAGCTGTTTTTT
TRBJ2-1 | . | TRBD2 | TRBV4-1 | CASSPFSGFSYNEQFF | TGCGCCAGCAGCCCCTTTAGCGGGTTCTCCTACAATGAGCAGTTCTTC
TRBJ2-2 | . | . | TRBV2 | CASRVVRATGELFF | TGTGCCAGCAGGGTCGTGAGGGCCACCGGGGAGCTGTTTTTT